This TCR beta chain was captured by sequencing in a study of radiation and T cells in renal cell carcinoma. Study-level results: Top tumor clonotypes rose in blood 2 weeks post-radiation, then contracted.

Assay: immunoSEQ multiplex PCR; the TCRdb copy retains only in-frame clones and omits some. The sample lists about 78,000 clones, nearly 90% seen once, with 5% to 7.5% in the top ten. With regard to this clone: The antigen is not known.

Trimming removed 0 bases at V and 7 bases at J, with 7 bases between. The CDR3 spans 14 residues. The V gene's germline CDR1 is PRHDT and CDR2 FYEKMQ (reference sequence). Time point: blood 4 weeks post-SBRT, at nephrectomy. Regarding treatment: 15 Gy SBRT to primary tumor, nephrectomy 4 weeks later. Nephrectomy followed 15 Gy stereotactic body radiation by 4 weeks. Serial blood draws occurred at baseline and 2 and 4 weeks post-SBRT. The tumor was a clear cell renal cell carcinoma. The sequences come from blood, collected from a patient whose treatment included radiotherapy and nephrectomy. The receptor was derived from a woman aged 65 to 85 with renal cell carcinoma. The chain recombines TRBV13 with TRBJ1-6; D not certain. This chain's CDR3 is CASSLGGRNSPLHF. CDR3 sequence (DNA): TGTGCCAGCAGCTTAGGGGGGAGGAATTCACCCCTCCACTTT.